Sequencing of this TCR beta chain was carried out in a study of shared clonotypes between healthy human individuals. This was a deep-level run. Sorted subsets were amplified in replicate PCRs using approximately 0.2 ug DNA, 30,000 to 35,000 T cell genomes. The method was immunoSEQ multiplex PCR; TCRdb's version includes in-frame clones alone and lacks a portion of them. The sample shows roughly 2.4 million clones, approximately 96% of them seen only once. With V trimmed by 6 bases and J by 6 bases, 7 bases remained unmatched. Germline values: CDR1 MNHEY, CDR2 SVGAGI. This CDR3 region has 13 residues. V is TRBV6-5 and J is TRBJ1-1, with 7 positions matching TRBD1. Material: naive CD4+ T cells sorted from blood. Documented subset: CD45RA+ positively selected. The receptor comes from a man younger than 35 in good health. The CDR3 sequence: CASSRDSQAEAFF. The CDR3 DNA sequence: TGTGCCAGCAGCCGGGACAGCCAAGCTGAAGCTTTCTTT.